The following is a TCR beta chain sequence with its context. Its specificity is unknown. The CDR3 covers 14 residues. V lost 3 bases and J lost 6, with 14 bases in between. From germline, CDR1 is GTSNPN and CDR2 SVGIG (reference sequence). The sample originates from a study of T cell responses to AZD1222 COVID-19 vaccine. Turning to the study itself: Pooling of second doses given at about 4 or about 12 weeks was done.

Profiled with immunoSEQ multiplex PCR; TCRdb holds only in-frame clones, not every one. Of 75,000 to 90,000 clones listed, 89% are singletons. Study-level points and caveats: Seropositivity was recorded at baseline in only six AZD1222 recipients. The donor group comprised mostly white British people and more females; the analysis possibly underestimated clonal diversity. There were vaccine-associated CD4 TCRs across spike, dominant at 160-218 and 743-854.

The V call is TRBV30, the J call TRBJ1-4; a possible D gene is TRBD1 (5 bases). Source: peripheral blood, taken on day 0 of AZD1222 vaccination. The source of this sequence is an adult in good health. CDR3 sequence: CAWSLQGGYEKLFF. In nucleotides, the CDR3 is TGTGCCTGGAGCCTTCAGGGAGGTTATGAAAAACTGTTTTTT.